A single sample gave rise to the 10 T cell receptor beta chains below, sequenced in a study of regulatory T cells in long-lasting Graves disease (dated by TCRdb to 2020 to 2023). The time point label here, explained by the study, means: persistent/refractory GD, antithyroid drugs over 5 years with positive TRAb. For both TCR sequencing and RNA sequencing, RNA was extracted from PBMCs using TRIzol. The library was produced with multiplex PCR. TCRdb shows the sequencer as Illumina HiSeq 4000. TCR beta libraries were built with iRepertoire HTBI primers and Arm-PCR amplification of CDR3 regions. Using fastp at Q25 and MiXCR, TCRdb reprocessed the public reads and kept productive beta chains. Identical CDR3 proteins give one entry, which carries the most common genes and DNA. Here the sample has a few hundred thousand distinct CDR3 sequences; roughly 23% occur a single time. The ten biggest clones cover about 27% of the sample.

The sample consisted of peripheral blood mononuclear cells (PBMCs), taken when the disease was refractory, from a patient treated with antithyroid drugs. These receptors were obtained from a woman aged 35 to 49 with Graves disease. Donor details come from another sample of the same person, matched by shared clones.

About this clonotype: A much more abundant neighbour one base away suggests this may be a read error. The genes are TRBV12-3 or TRBV12-4 and TRBJ1-3; D not certain. This CDR3 is built from 17 residues. CDR3 DNA: TGTGCCAGCAGTTTAGGTTACTTGAGCCATTCTGGAAACACCATGTATTTT. Residues: CASSLGYLSHSGNTMYF.

This clonotype was seen more than once but under ten times. This sequence joins TRBV7-8 and TRBJ2-2, with 9 bases matching TRBD2. This CDR3 comprises 18 residues. Germline V CDR1 and CDR2: SGHVS, FQNEAQ. The ends lost 0 bases at V and 2 bases at J; junction bases unmatched: 7. CDR3 residues: CASSLARSSGINTGELFF. CDR3 in DNA: TGTGCCAGCAGCTTAGCGCGATCTAGCGGGATAAACACCGGGGAGCTGTTTTTT.

This clonotype was counted a few times. This chain connects TRBV6-1 to TRBJ1-1, with D possibly TRBD1 on 5 matching bases. V was clipped by 5 bases and J by 4 bases, with 11 bases between them. Germline CDR1 and CDR2: MNHNS and SASEGT. The CDR3 consists of 13 residues. CDR3 bases: TGTGCCAGCAGTCCCGACAGTGCCACTGAAGCTTTCTTT. The encoded protein is CASSPDSATEAFF.

This clonotype showed up many times. The chain is built from TRBV6-2 or TRBV6-3 and TRBJ2-2; 8 positions match TRBD2. The CDR3 covers 16 residues. Germline-derived CDR1 and CDR2 are MNHEY and SVGEGT. Losses at the gene ends were 2 bases for V and 5 bases for J; bases not matched to a gene: 7. CDR3 sequence: CASSYVSGTNTGELFF. In nucleotides, the CDR3 is TGTGCCAGCAGTTACGTTAGCGGGACTAATACCGGGGAGCTGTTTTTT.

As concerns this clonotype: A much larger clone lies one base from this, so it may be a read error. The rearrangement links TRBV14 to TRBJ2-2; 13 nucleotides agree with TRBD2. This CDR3 has 15 residues. Germline loops: CDR1 SGHDN, CDR2 FVKESK. J gave up 6 bases and V 4 bases, and 2 bases lay outside the gene matches. CDR3 amino acids: CASSRTSGSPGELFF. The CDR3 coding sequence is TGTGCCAGCAGCCGGACTAGCGGGAGCCCCGGGGAGCTGTTTTTT.

This clonotype was seen more than once but under ten times. The chain carries TRBV7-3 and TRBJ2-5; 7 bases line up with TRBD1. CDR1 and CDR2 (germline): SGHTA, FQGTGA. This CDR3 is built from 13 residues. J gave up 7 bases and V 4 bases, and 6 bases lay outside the gene matches. In DNA form, the CDR3 reads TGTGCCAGCAGCTCCACAGGGGAAGGGACCCAGTACTTC. Translated, it gives CASSSTGEGTQYF.

Regarding this clonotype: A single base separates this from a much larger clone, so it may be a read error. The V and J genes are TRBV24-1 and TRBJ2-2; D is possibly TRBD2 (6 bases). Germline V CDR1 and CDR2: KGHDR, SFDVKD. This CDR3 is built from 13 residues. V dropped 4 bases and J dropped 6 bases, with 8 bases sitting between them. This CDR3 reads CATSETGAGELFF. Here the CDR3 DNA reads TGTGCCACCAGTGAAACGGGGGCCGGGGAGCTGTTTTTT.

This clonotype was seen only a few times. The CDR3 here is CSAPGTTTEQYF. The CDR3 DNA sequence: TGCAGTGCCCCCGGGACTACCACCGAGCAGTACTTC. The chain couples TRBV20-1 to TRBJ2-7; 7 positions agree with TRBD2. In germline, CDR1 is DFQATT, CDR2 SNEGSKA (reference sequence). Unmatched junction bases numbered 8, after V lost 6 bases and J lost 6 bases. The CDR3 runs to 12 residues.

A remark on this clonotype: A read error is possible here, since a much larger clone lies one base away. This sequence joins TRBV11-2 and TRBJ2-5; D is uncertain. In germline, CDR1 is SGHAT, CDR2 FQNNGV. CDR3 size: 14 residues. With 8 bases removed from V and 3 bases from J, the gap between germline ends came to 16 bases. The CDR3 nucleotides are TGTGCCAGCCACCAGTGGGGATTGGAAGAGACCCAGTACTTC. Protein: CASHQWGLEETQYF. The full variable domain, completed using reference TRBV11-2 and TRBJ2-5, is EAGVAQSPRYKIIEKRQSVAFWCNPISGHATLYWYQQILGQGPKLLIQFQNNGVVDDSQLPKDRFSAERLKGVDSTLKIQPAKLEDSAVYLCASHQWGLEETQYFGPGTRLLVL.

This sequence joins TRBV28 and TRBJ2-2; D assignment may be TRBD1 or TRBD2 (5 bases each). V was cut by 6 bases and J by 7 bases, with 30 bases left in between. This CDR3 is built from 19 residues. Germline CDR1 reads MDHEN; CDR2 reads SYDVKM. The CDR3 loop reads CASSPEPTRDPPWGGELFF. CDR3 sequence (DNA): TGTGCCAGCAGCCCAGAGCCGACTCGGGACCCTCCTTGGGGCGGGGAGCTGTTTTTT.